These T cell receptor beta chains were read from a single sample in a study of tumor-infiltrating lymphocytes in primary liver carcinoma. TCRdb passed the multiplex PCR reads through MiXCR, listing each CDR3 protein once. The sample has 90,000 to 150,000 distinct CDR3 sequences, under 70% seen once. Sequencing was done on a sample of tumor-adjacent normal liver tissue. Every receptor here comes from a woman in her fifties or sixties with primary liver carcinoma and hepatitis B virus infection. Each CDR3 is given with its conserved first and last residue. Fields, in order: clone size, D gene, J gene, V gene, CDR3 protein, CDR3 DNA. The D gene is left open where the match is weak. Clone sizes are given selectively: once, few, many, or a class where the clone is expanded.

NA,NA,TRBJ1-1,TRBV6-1,CSSSEWRNTEAFF,TGTAGCAGCAGTGAATGGAGGAACACTGAAGCTTTCTTT
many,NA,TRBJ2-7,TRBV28,CASSIDRNEQYF,TGTGCCAGCAGCATAGACAGAAACGAGCAGTACTTC
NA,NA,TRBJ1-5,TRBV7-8,CASSLGAGETDQPQHF,TGTGCCAGCAGTTTAGGGGCAGGCGAGACTGATCAGCCCCAGCATTTT
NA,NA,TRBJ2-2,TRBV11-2,CACRDGRNTNTGELFF,TGTGCCTGCAGGGACGGACGTAACACGAACACCGGGGAGCTGTTTTTT
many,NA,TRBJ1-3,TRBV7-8,CASSPGFSSGNTIYF,TGTGCCAGCAGCCCTGGATTCAGCTCTGGAAACACCATATATTTT
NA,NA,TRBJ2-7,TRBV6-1,CTSRDGPLDPYEQYF,TGTACCAGCAGGGATGGACCCTTGGACCCCTATGAGCAGTACTTC
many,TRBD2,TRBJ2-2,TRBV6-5,CASGKAGRTGELFF,TGTGCCAGCGGAAAAGCGGGAAGGACCGGGGAGCTGTTTTTT
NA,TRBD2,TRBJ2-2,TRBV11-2,CTSSVSSGLTGGELFF,TGTACCAGCAGCGTAAGCTCGGGACTAACTGGTGGGGAGCTGTTTTTT
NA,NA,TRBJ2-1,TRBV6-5,CASSYRGSSYKEQFF,TGTGCCAGCAGTTACAGGGGGAGCTCCTATAAAGAGCAGTTCTTC
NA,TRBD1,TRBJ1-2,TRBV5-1,CTNSQNRGQIYGYTF,TGCACCAACAGCCAAAACAGGGGGCAAATCTATGGCTACACCTTC
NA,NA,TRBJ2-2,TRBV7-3,CASNSAGTPNTGELFF,TGTGCCAGCAACTCAGCCGGGACACCGAACACCGGGGAGCTGTTTTTT
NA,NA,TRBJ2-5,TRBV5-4,CASSPTPQATQYF,TGTGCCAGCAGCCCCACTCCACAAGCGACCCAGTACTTC
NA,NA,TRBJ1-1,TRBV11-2,CACNLGLIRAFF,TGTGCCTGCAACTTAGGTCTCATCCGGGCTTTCTTT
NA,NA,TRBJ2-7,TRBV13,CGSSLGPYEQYF,TGTGGTAGCAGCTTAGGGCCCTACGAGCAGTACTTC
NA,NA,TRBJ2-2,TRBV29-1,CSVAASLNTGELFF,TGCAGTGTTGCTGCCAGCCTGAACACCGGGGAGCTGTTTTTT
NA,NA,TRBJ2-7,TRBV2,CANSDLGLFDEQYF,TGTGCCAACAGTGACCTGGGGTTATTCGACGAGCAGTACTTC
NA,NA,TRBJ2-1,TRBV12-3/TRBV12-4,CGNSLLTSNEQFF,TGTGGCAACAGTTTGTTAACTTCCAATGAGCAGTTCTTC
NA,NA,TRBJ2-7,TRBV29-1,CSGGGQGSGSYEQYF,TGTAGCGGAGGGGGGCAGGGGTCCGGATCCTACGAGCAGTACTTC
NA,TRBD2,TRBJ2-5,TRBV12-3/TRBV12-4,CASGRLAGGPRVEDKYF,TGTGCCAGCGGAAGACTAGCGGGAGGGCCAAGAGTAGAAGACAAGTACTTC
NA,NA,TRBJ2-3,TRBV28,CVSSFSSGPRRDTQYF,TGTGTCAGCAGTTTCTCTTCGGGACCCAGAAGAGATACGCAGTATTTT
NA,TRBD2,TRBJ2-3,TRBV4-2,CSSSPRTSGSTDTHYF,TGTTCCAGCAGCCCTCGGACTAGCGGGAGCACAGATACGCATTATTTT